This TCR beta chain was captured by sequencing in a study of vaccination effects on CD4 cells after COVID-19. Study context: As their vaccination, participants received two doses of either BNT162b2 or mRNA-1273. The two convalescent patients provided samples 16 days and one week before vaccination. Study conclusions and caveats: Vaccine-induced new clones formed most post-vaccine spike-reactive clones in convalescents.

Germline values: CDR1 KGHSH, CDR2 LQKENI. The CDR3 is made up of 13 amino acids. The V and J ends lost 4 bases and 2 bases respectively, with 9 bases between them. The ViraFEST assay expanded antigen-specific CD4+ T cells with viral peptide pools before sequencing. CD4+ T cell isolation took place after 10 days of culture. The person acquired a PCR-confirmed SARS-CoV-2 infection between March and December 2020. Cultivation was performed at around 2 million PBMC per well with 10 IU/ml IL-2 and 10 ug/ml peptides added. The method was immunoSEQ multiplex PCR; TCRdb's version includes in-frame clones alone and lacks a portion of them. The sample carries tens of thousands of clones, more than 75% recorded once. A note on this clone: As yet, its antigen is unknown.

The receptor's source is a human donor who had a prior SARS-CoV-2 infection. V usage is TRBV18 and J usage is TRBJ2-7; D possibly corresponds to TRBD2 (5 bases). Specimen: CD4+ T cells from PBMCs cultured with HIV peptides, collected before COVID-19 vaccination. Subset meaning: HIV-1 Nef peptide pool negative control/reference culture. The CDR3 coding sequence is TGTGCCAGCTCACAGACGGGGACCTACGAGCAGTACTTC. It translates to CASSQTGTYEQYF.